This T cell receptor beta chain emerged from a study of blood T cells in healthy people across ages. About the study: About one barcoded beta molecule per two T cells was captured by template switching.

This clonotype appeared a few times. Antigen unknown. Whole-study findings and limits: Researchers judged that diversity estimates from one million T cells fell short of true values.

The use of a sample-barcoded 5' primer and a J-beta primer mix characterized a second PCR of roughly 6 to 12 cycles. All cDNA molecules were each tagged by a template-switch adaptor with 12 random nucleotides. Paired-end reads containing CDR3 totaled no fewer than 2.5 million for each sample. TCRdb called the 5' RACE reads again in MiXCR, with one record for every CDR3 protein. This table holds about 830,000 distinct CDR3 sequences, 55% to 65% found once. V trimming: 0 bases; J trimming: 5 bases; junction bases outside the gene matches: 23. Germline CDR1 reads MNHEY; CDR2 reads SVGAGI. CDR3 size: 22 residues.

Material for sequencing was blood. The source of this sequence is a man under 40 in good health. This sequence joins TRBV6-5 and TRBJ2-5; 11 nucleotides align to TRBD2. The CDR3 spells CASSYSRLAGTSEITMRETQYF. The CDR3, as DNA: TGTGCCAGCAGTTACTCGAGACTAGCGGGGACCTCCGAAATTACAATGAGGGAGACCCAGTACTTC.